This TCR beta chain was captured in a study of cytomegalovirus exposure and HLA in healthy donors. As for the study in general: Out of 398 genotyped donors, approximately 84% belonged to the Caucasian-associated ancestry cluster.

V was pared by 5 bases and J by 5 bases, with 6 bases of the junction left unmatched. The CDR3 has 15 amino acids. The germline CDR1 and CDR2 sequences are PRHDT and FYEKMQ (reference sequence). This clone came up once. Vbeta (60) and Jbeta (13) primers were used in the PCR. Some clones are missing from TCRdb's copy, which holds only in-frame ones; the method was immunoSEQ multiplex PCR. The sample includes about 110,000 clones, less than 80% of them seen just once. The chain uses TRBV13 and TRBJ2-2; 9 bases match TRBD1. The sequenced material came from PBMCs. The origin of this receptor is a man between 25 and 39 years old in good health and CMV-seronegative. The DNA of the CDR3 is TGTGCCAGCAGCCCCGACAGGGGGAGAACCGGGGAGCTGTTTTTT. It codes for CASSPDRGRTGELFF.